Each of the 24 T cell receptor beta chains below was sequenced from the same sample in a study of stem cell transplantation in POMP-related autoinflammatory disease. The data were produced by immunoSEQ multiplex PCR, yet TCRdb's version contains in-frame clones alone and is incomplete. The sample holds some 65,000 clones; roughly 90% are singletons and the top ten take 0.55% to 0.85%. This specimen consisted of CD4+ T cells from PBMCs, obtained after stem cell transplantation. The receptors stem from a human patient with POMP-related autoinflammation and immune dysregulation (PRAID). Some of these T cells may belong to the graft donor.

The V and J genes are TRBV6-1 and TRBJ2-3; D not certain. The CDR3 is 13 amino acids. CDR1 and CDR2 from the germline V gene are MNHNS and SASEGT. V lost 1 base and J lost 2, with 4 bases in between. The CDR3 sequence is CASSEGTTDTQYF. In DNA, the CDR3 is TGTGCCAGCAGTGAAGGGACCACAGATACGCAGTATTTT.

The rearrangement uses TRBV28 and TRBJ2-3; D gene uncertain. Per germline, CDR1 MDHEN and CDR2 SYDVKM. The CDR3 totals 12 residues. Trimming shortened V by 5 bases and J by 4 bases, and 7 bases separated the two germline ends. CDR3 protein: CASSTLADTQYF. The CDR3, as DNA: TGTGCCAGCAGTACTTTGGCAGATACGCAGTATTTT.

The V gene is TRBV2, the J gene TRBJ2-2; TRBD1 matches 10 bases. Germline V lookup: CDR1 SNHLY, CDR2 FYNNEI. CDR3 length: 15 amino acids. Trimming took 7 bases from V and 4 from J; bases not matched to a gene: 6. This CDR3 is CASTTGGAGTGELFF. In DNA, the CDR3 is TGTGCCAGCACGACAGGGGGCGCCGGCACCGGGGAGCTGTTTTTT. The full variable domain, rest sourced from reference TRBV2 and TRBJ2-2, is EPEVTQTPSHQVTQMGQEVILRCVPISNHLYFYWYRQILGQKVEFLVSFYNNEISEKSEIFDDQFSVERPDGSNFTLKIRSTKLEDSAMYFCASTTGGAGTGELFFGEGSRLTVL.

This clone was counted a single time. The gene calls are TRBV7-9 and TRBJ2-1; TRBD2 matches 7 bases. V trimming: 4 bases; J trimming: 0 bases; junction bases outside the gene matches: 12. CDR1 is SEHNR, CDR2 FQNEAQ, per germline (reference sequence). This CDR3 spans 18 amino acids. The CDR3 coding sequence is TGTGCCAGCAGCTCTAGAGGGGAGGGGTCGAGCTCCTACAATGAGCAGTTCTTC. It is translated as CASSSRGEGSSSYNEQFF.

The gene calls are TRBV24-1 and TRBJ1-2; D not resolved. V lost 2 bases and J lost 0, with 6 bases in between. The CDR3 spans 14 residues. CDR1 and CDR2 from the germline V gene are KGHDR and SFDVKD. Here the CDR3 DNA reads TGTGCCACCAGTGATTATCTAGCTAACTATGGCTACACCTTC. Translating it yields CATSDYLANYGYTF.

The CDR3 loop reads CASSLGGSDYNEQFF. CDR3 nucleotide sequence: TGCGCCAGCAGCTTGGGCGGGAGTGACTACAATGAGCAGTTCTTC. This sequence joins TRBV5-1 and TRBJ2-1, with 7 bases that match TRBD2. This CDR3 has 15 residues. The germline CDR1 and CDR2 sequences are SGHRS and YFSETQ. The J segment lost 3 bases and the V segment lost 0 bases, leaving 3 bases of the junction unmatched.

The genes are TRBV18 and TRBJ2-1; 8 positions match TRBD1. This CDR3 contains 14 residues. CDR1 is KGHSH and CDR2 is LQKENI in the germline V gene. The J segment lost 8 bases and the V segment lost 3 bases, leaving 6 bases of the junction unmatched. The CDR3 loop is CASSPRQGSDEQFF. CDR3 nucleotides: TGTGCCAGCTCACCGCGACAGGGGTCCGATGAGCAGTTCTTC.

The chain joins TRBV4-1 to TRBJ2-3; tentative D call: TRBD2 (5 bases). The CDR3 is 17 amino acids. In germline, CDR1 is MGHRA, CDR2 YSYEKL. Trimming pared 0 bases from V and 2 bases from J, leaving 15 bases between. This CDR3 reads CASSQEKLGLTTDTQYF. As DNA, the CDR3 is TGCGCCAGCAGCCAAGAAAAACTCGGACTTACCACAGATACGCAGTATTTT.

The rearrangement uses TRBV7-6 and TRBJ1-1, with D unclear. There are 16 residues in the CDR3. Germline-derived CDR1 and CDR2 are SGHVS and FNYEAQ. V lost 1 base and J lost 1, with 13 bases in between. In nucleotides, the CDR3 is TGTGCCAGCAGCTTAGACACCGCCCCCCGGAACACTGAAGCTTTCTTT. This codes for CASSLDTAPRNTEAFF.

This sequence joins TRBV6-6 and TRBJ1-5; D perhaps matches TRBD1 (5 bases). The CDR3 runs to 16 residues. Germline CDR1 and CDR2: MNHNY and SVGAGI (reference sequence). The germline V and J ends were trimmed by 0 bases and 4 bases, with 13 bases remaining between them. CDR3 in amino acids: CASSYSFRRGNQPQHF. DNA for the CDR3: TGTGCCAGCAGTTACTCGTTCCGACGGGGGAATCAGCCCCAGCATTTT.

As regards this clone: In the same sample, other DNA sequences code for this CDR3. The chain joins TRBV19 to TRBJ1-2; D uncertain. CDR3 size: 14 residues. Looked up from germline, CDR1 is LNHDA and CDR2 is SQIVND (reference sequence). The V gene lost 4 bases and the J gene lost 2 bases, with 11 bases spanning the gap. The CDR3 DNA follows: TGTGCCAGTAGTAAGAGCCGGGGAAACTATGGCTACACCTTC. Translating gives CASSKSRGNYGYTF.

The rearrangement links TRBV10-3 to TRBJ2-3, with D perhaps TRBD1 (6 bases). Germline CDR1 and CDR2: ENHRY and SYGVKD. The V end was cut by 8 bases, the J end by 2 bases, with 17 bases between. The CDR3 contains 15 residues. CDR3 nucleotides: TGTGCCATCTCCTCGGCGGACAGTCTCACAGATACGCAGTATTTT. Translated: CAISSADSLTDTQYF.

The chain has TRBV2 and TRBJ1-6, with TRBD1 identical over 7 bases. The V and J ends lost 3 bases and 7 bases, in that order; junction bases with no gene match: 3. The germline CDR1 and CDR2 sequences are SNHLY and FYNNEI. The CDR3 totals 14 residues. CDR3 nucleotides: TGTGCCAGCAGTGAGGAACAGGGGAATTCACCCCTCCACTTT. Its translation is CASSEEQGNSPLHF.

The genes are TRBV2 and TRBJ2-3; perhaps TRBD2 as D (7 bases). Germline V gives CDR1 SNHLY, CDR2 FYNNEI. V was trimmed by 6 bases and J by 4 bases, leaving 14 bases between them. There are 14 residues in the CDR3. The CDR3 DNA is TGTGCCAGCAGCCTACAGGGAGGGGCAGATACGCAGTATTTT. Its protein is CASSLQGGADTQYF. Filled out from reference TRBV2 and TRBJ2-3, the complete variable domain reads EPEVTQTPSHQVTQMGQEVILRCVPISNHLYFYWYRQILGQKVEFLVSFYNNEISEKSEIFDDQFSVERPDGSNFTLKIRSTKLEDSAMYFCASSLQGGADTQYFGPGTRLTVL.

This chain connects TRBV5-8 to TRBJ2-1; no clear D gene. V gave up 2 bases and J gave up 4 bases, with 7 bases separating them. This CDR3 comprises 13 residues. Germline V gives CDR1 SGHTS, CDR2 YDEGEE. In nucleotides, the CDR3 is TGTGCCAGCAGCTTCCGGGCGTACAATGAGCAGTTCTTC. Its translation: CASSFRAYNEQFF.

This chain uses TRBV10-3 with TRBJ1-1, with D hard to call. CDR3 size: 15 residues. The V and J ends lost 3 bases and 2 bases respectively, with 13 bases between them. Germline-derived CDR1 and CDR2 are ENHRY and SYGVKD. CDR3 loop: CAISEKVLVNTEAFF. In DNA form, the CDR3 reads TGTGCCATCAGTGAAAAGGTTTTGGTTAACACTGAAGCTTTCTTT.

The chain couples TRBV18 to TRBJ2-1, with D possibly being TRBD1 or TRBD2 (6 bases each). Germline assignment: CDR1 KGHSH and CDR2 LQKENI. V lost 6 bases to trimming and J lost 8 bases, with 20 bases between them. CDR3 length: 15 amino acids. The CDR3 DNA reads TGTGCCAGCTCCCCCAGGCAACGGGGGCCCGATGAGCAGTTCTTC. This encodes CASSPRQRGPDEQFF.

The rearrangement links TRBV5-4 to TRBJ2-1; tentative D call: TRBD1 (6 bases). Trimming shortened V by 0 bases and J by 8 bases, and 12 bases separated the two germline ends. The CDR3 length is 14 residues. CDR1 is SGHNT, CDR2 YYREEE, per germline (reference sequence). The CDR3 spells CASSLAGTPHEQFF. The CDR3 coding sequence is TGTGCCAGCAGCTTGGCTGGGACACCCCATGAGCAGTTCTTC.

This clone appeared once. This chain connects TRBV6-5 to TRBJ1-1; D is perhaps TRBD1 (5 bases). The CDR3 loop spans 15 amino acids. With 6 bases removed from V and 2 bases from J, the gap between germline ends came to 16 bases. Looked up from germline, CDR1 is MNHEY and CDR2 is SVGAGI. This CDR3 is CASSYGHFTNTEAFF. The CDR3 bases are TGTGCCAGCAGCTACGGACACTTCACAAACACTGAAGCTTTCTTT.

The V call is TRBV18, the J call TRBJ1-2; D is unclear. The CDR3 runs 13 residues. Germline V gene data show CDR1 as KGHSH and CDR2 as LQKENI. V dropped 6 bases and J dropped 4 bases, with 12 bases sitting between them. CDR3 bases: TGTGCCAGCTCGACCGCACAGCTCTATGGCTACACCTTC. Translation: CASSTAQLYGYTF. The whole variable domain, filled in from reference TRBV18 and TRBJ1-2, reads NAGVMQNPRHLVRRRGQEARLRCSPMKGHSHVYWYRQLPEEGLKFMVYLQKENIIDESGMPKERFSAEFPKEGPSILRIQQVVRGDSAAYFCASSTAQLYGYTFGSGTRLTVV.

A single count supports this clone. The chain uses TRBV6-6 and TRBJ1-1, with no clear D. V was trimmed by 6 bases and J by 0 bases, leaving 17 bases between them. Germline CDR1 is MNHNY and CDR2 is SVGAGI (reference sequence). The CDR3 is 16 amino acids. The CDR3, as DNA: TGTGCCAGCAGCCCCCCGCGGAGGGTAATGAACACTGAAGCTTTCTTT. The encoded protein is CASSPPRRVMNTEAFF.

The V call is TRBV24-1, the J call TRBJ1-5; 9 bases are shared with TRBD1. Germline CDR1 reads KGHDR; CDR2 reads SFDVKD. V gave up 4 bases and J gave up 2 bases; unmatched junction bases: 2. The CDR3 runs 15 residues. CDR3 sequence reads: CATSDRTGGNQPQHF. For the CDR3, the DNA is TGTGCCACCAGTGACCGGACAGGGGGCAATCAGCCCCAGCATTTT.

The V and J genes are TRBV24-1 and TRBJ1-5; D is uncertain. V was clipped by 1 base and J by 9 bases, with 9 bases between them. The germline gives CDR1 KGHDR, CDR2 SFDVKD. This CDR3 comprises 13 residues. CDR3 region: CATSDFGGRPQHF. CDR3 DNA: TGTGCCACCAGTGATTTCGGAGGGAGGCCCCAGCATTTT.

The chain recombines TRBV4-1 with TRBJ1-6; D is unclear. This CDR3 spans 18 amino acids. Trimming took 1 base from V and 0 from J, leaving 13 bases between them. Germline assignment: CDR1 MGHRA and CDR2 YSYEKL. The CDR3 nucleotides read TGCGCCAGCAGCCAAGGGGTAGGGTTCGGCTCCTATAATTCACCCCTCCACTTT. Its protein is CASSQGVGFGSYNSPLHF.